This T cell receptor beta chain comes out of a study of vaccination effects on CD4 cells after COVID-19. Some clones are missing from TCRdb's copy, which holds only in-frame ones; the method was immunoSEQ multiplex PCR. Of 35,000 to 50,000 clones listed, around 70% were seen once; the top ten hold roughly 26%. Using viral peptide pools, the ViraFEST assay grew out antigen-specific CD4+ T cells prior to sequencing. CD4+ T cells were isolated after roughly nine days of culture. Nucleocapsid antibodies stayed negative before and after vaccination, showing no earlier SARS-CoV-2 infection. In regard to this clone: The antigen remains undetermined.

The CDR3 is made up of 12 amino acids. V lost 3 bases and J lost 8, with 10 bases in between. The sample consisted of CD4+ T cells from PBMCs cultured with HCoV-OC43 spike peptides, taken before COVID-19 vaccination. Subset indicated: HCoV-OC43 spike overlapping peptide pool stimulation. The receptor comes from a human donor who received a COVID-19 vaccine. The V gene is TRBV12-3 or TRBV12-4, the J gene TRBJ1-2, with a possible D match to TRBD1 (5 bases). The CDR3 DNA is TGTGCCAGCAGTTTCGGGGGGGGAGGCTACACCTTC. Translating gives CASSFGGGGYTF.